This TCR beta chain was documented in a study of Graves' ophthalmopathy and Graves' hyperthyroidism. Regarding the study as a whole: Ophthalmopathy progression cases were predicted by the model with 70.59% sensitivity and roughly 72% specificity.

Other autoimmune diseases, uncontrolled infections, pregnancy or lactation led to the exclusion of patients. As concerns this clonotype: Its antigen is as yet unknown.

The authors amplified TCR beta CDR3 regions from RNA transcripts. RT-PCR with HTBI primers came first, then second-round multiplex PCR. Each CDR3 protein is one row after TCRdb ran MiXCR on the multiplex PCR reads. This sample has roughly 350,000 distinct CDR3 sequences, with 17% found just once. Germline values: CDR1 MNHNS, CDR2 SASEGT. The CDR3 is 14 residues long. The V segment lost 3 bases and the J segment 7 bases; nucleotides outside the gene matches: 6. The sequenced material came from peripheral blood. The rearrangement joins TRBV6-1 to TRBJ1-1; 9 positions agree with TRBD1. This receptor was taken from an adult woman with stable Graves' hyperthyroidism. This chain's CDR3 is CASSELQGASEAFF. As DNA, the CDR3 is TGTGCCAGCAGTGAGCTACAGGGGGCAAGTGAAGCTTTCTTT.